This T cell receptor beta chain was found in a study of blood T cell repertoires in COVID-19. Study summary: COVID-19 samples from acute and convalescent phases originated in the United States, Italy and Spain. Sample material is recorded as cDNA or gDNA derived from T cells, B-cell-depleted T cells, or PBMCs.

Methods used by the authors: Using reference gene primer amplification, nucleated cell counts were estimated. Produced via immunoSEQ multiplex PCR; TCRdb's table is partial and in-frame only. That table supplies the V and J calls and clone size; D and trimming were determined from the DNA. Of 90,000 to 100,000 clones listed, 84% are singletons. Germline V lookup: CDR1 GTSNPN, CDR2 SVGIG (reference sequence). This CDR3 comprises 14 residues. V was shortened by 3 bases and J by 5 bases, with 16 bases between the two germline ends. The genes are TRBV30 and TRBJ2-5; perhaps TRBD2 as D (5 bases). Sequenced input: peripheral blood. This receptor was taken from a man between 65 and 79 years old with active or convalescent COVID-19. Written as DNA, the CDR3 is TGTGCCTGGAGGCCGGGATCCAGGCGGGAGACCCAGTACTTC. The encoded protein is CAWRPGSRRETQYF.